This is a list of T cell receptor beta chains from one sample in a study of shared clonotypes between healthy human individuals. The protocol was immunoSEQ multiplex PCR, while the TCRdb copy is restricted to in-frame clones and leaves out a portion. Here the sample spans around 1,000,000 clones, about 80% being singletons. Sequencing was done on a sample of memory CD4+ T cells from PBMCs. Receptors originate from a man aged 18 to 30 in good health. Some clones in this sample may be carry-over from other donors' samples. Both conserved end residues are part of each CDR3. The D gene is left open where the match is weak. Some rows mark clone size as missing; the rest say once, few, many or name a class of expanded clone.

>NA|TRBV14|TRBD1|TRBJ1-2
TGTGCCAGCAGCCAAGGGATCTCAGGGGGCTATGGCTACACCTTC
CASSQGISGGYGYTF
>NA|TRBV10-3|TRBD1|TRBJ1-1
TGTGCCATCAGTACAGGGGGTACCACTGAAGCTTTCTTT
CAISTGGTTEAFF
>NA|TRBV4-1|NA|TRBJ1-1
TGCGCCAGCAGCCAAGGTAACTCCATCGGCGCTTTCTTT
CASSQGNSIGAFF
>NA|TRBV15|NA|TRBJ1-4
TGTGCCACCAGCAGGGGGACGGGACAACTGGAAAAACTGTTTTTT
CATSRGTGQLEKLFF
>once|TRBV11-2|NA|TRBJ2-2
TGTGCCAGCAGCCGACGCGGCGCTTACACCGGGGAGCTGTTTTTT
CASSRRGAYTGELFF
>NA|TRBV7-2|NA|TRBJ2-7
TGTGCCAGTGGCCCCTCCGGGACGGCCTCCTACGAGCAGTACTTC
CASGPSGTASYEQYF
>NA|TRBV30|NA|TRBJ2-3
TGTGCCTGGAGTACAAGAAATACGCAGTATTTT
CAWSTRNTQYF
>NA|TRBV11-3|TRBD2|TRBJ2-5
TGTGCCAGCAGCTTAGGGACTAGCGTTGGAGAGACCCAGTACTTC
CASSLGTSVGETQYF
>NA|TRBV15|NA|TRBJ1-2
TGTGCCACCAGCAGAGATGTGGGGGGTCGGGGCCACACCTTC
CATSRDVGGRGHTF
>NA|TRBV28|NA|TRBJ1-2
TGTGCCAGCAGTTGGGCCACCTATGGCTACACCTTC
CASSWATYGYTF
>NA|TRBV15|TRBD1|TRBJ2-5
TGTGCCACCAGCAAGGGGGGGACAGGGTGGGAGACCCAGTACTTC
CATSKGGTGWETQYF
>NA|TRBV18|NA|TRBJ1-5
TGTGCCAGCTCACAGGAAAGAGATCAGCCCCAGCATTTT
CASSQERDQPQHF
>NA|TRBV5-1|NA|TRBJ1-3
TGCGCCAGCAGCTTTGGGAATCAGGGCTCTGGAAACACCATATATTTT
CASSFGNQGSGNTIYF
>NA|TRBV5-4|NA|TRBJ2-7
TGTGCCAGCAGCTTGGTTACGGGAGCTAGAGGGGAGCAGTACTTC
CASSLVTGARGEQYF
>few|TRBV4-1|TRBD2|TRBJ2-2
TGCGCCAGCAGCCGTGCTATATCGCGGGAGGGCGCCGGGGAGCTGTTTTTT
CASSRAISREGAGELFF
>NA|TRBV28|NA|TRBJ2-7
TGTGCCAGCAGTTCCCCCCACCGGTACGAGCAGTACTTC
CASSSPHRYEQYF
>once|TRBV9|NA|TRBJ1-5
TGTGCCAGCAGCGAAGGGACCGAACCTTGGGAGCCCCAGCATTTT
CASSEGTEPWEPQHF
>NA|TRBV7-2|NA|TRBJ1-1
TGTGCCAGCAGCTTAGTAGGGACTGGGGGGGCTGAAGCTTTCTTT
CASSLVGTGGAEAFF
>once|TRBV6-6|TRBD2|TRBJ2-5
TGTGCCACCTGCGCGGGACTAGCGGGCCAAGAGACCCAGTACTTC
CATCAGLAGQETQYF
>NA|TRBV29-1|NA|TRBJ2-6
TGCAGCGTTGAAGAAGGATCCGGGGCCAACGTCCTGACTTTC
CSVEEGSGANVLTF
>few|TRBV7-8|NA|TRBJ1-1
TGTGCCAGCAGCTTAGGCTGGTCCGGGAACACTGAAGCTTTCTTT
CASSLGWSGNTEAFF
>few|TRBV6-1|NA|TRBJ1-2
TGTGCCAGCAGTGAAGGAAGGGGCATGGGCTACACCTTC
CASSEGRGMGYTF
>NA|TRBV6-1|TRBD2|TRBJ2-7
TGTGCCAGCAGTGAAGCGCAACTAGCGGGAGTGAGAGAGCAGTACTTC
CASSEAQLAGVREQYF
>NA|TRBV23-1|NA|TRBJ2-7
TGCGCCAGCAGTCGCAGGTACGAGCAGTACTTC
CASSRRYEQYF
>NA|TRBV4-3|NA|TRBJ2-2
TGCGCCAGCAGCCAAGAAGGGCAGGGGTTCCCCGGGGAGCTGTTTTTT
CASSQEGQGFPGELFF
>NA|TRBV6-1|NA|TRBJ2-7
TGTGCCAGCAGTGAACTCGCAGGGGATCGTTACGAGCAGTACTTC
CASSELAGDRYEQYF
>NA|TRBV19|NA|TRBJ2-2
TGTGCCAGTAGCCATCCAGGGGCGCGGACCGGGGAGCTGTTTTTT
CASSHPGARTGELFF
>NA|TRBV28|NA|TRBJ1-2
TGTGCCAGCTTCGACAGGTGGGATGGCTACACCTTC
CASFDRWDGYTF
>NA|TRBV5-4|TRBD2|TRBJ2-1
TGTGCCGCGGGCCACAGCGGGAGGACAAGCTCCTACAATGAGCAGTTCTTC
CAAGHSGRTSSYNEQFF
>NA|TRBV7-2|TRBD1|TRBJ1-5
TGTGCCAGCAGCCCAGGGACAGCAGGGAGTCAGCCCCAGCATTTT
CASSPGTAGSQPQHF
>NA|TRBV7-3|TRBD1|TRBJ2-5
TGTGCCAGCAGCTTAACTCGGGGGACAGGGGAGCAGTACTTC
CASSLTRGTGEQYF
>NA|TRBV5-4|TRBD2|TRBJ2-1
TGTGCCAGCAGCTTGTGGGGACTAGCGGGAGGGCCCTCCTACAATGAGCAGTTCTTC
CASSLWGLAGGPSYNEQFF
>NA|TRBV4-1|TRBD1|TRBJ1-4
TGCGCCAGCAGCCCTGGACAGGGGTATGAAAAACTGTTTTTT
CASSPGQGYEKLFF
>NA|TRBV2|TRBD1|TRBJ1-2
TGTGCCAGCAGGGGACAGTCTAACTATGGCTACACCTTC
CASRGQSNYGYTF
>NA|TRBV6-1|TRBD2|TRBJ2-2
TGTGCCAGCCAGCCGGGACTAATTCGCACCGGGGAGCTGTTTTTT
CASQPGLIRTGELFF
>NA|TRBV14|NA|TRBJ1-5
TGTGCCAGCAGCCAAGAGAATCAGCCCCAGCATTTT
CASSQENQPQHF
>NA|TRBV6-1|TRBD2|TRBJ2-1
TGTGCCAGCAGTGAAGCGATCTCTAGCGGGGGTTACAATGAGCAGTTCTTC
CASSEAISSGGYNEQFF
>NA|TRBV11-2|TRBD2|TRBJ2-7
TGTGCCAGCAGCTTAGTGCCTAGCGGGAGTTACGAGCAGTACTTC
CASSLVPSGSYEQYF
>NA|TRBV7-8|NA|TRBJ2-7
TGTGCCAGCAGCTTAGTCGGGGTCCACGAGCAGTACTTC
CASSLVGVHEQYF
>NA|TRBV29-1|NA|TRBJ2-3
TGCAGCGTTGAACGAGGGGGCACAGATACGCAGTATTTT
CSVERGGTDTQYF
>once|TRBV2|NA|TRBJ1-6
TGTGCCAGCAGGCTAGAGTCGGATTCACCCCTCCACTTT
CASRLESDSPLHF
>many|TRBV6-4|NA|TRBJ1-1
TGTGCCAGCAGTTTAAGGGAGGGCGGGCAGGCTTTCTTT
CASSLREGGQAFF
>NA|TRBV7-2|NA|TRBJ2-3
TGTGCCAGCAGCTTGGTGGGGACAGATACGCAGTATTTT
CASSLVGTDTQYF
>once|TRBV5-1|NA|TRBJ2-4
TGCGCCAGCAGCTGGAGGGAATCGGACATTCAGTACTTC
CASSWRESDIQYF
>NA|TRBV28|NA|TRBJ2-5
TGTGCCAGCAGTTTAGGTGGCCACGGGGGCGGGACCCAGTACTTC
CASSLGGHGGGTQYF
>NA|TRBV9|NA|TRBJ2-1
TGTGCCAGCAGCACCCTGGGACCCCGGTGGGATGAGCAGTTCTTC
CASSTLGPRWDEQFF
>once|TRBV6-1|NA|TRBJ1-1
TGTGCCAGCAGTGAAGGGACTTCGAACACTGAAGCTTTCTTT
CASSEGTSNTEAFF
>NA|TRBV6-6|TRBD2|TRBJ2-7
TGTGCCAGCATGGGGGGGGGAAATACCTACGAGCAGTACTTC
CASMGGGNTYEQYF